These 25 T cell receptor beta chains share one sample of origin, sequenced in a study of T cell repertoires in cytomegalovirus infection. TCRdb called the reads again in MiXCR, with one record for every CDR3 protein. Of 490,000 or so distinct CDR3 sequences listed, 10% to 12% are singletons. The material sequenced was PBMCs. The source is a human donor in good health (CMV status not recorded). Some clones in this sample may be carry-over from other donors' samples.

This clonotype came up many times. V and J are TRBV4-1 and TRBJ2-7; perhaps TRBD1 as D (6 bases). V was clipped by 0 bases and J by 1 base, with 10 bases between them. Germline V gene lookup returns CDR1 MGHRA and CDR2 YSYEKL. This CDR3 spans 15 amino acids. Here the CDR3 reads CASSQERTGSYEQYF. The CDR3 DNA reads TGCGCCAGCAGCCAAGAACGAACAGGGTCCTACGAGCAGTACTTC.

This clonotype was found a few times. The chain couples TRBV14 to TRBJ2-5, with 10 bases fitting TRBD2. Germline CDR1 SGHDN, CDR2 FVKESK. This CDR3 contains 15 residues. V lost 3 bases and J lost 2; bases outside the gene matches: 3. CDR3 bases: TGTGCCAGCAGCCACGGGACTAGCGTTCAAGAGACCCAGTACTTC. Translating gives CASSHGTSVQETQYF.

This chain connects TRBV13 to TRBJ2-7; 9 bases agree with TRBD2. This CDR3 is 17 amino acids long. Germline V gives CDR1 PRHDT, CDR2 FYEKMQ (reference sequence). The V and J ends lost 2 bases and 1 base, in that order; junction bases with no gene match: 9. The CDR3 nucleotides are TGTGCCAGCAGCTTACACAGACAGCGGGGGGATTCCTACGAGCAGTACTTC. It translates to CASSLHRQRGDSYEQYF.

This clonotype has only a few counts. The rearrangement links TRBV20-1 to TRBJ2-6; maybe TRBD2 (6 bases). CDR3 length: 14 residues. Germline V lookup: CDR1 DFQATT, CDR2 SNEGSKA (reference sequence). V lost 4 bases and J 4 bases, leaving 11 bases between the germline ends. This CDR3 reads CSAIPGRGANVLTF. The CDR3 nucleotides are TGCAGTGCTATACCCGGGAGAGGGGCCAACGTCCTGACTTTC.

This clonotype was counted ten times or more. J is TRBJ1-2 and V is TRBV6-1; D not certain. The CDR3 covers 12 residues. Trimming pared 6 bases from V and 9 bases from J, leaving 14 bases between. The germline V gene has CDR1 MNHNS and CDR2 SASEGT. CDR3 in DNA: TGTGCCAGCAGAGCGACGGGCGGCCGCTACACCTTC. It is translated as CASRATGGRYTF.

The gene calls are TRBV2 and TRBJ2-2; 7 bases align to TRBD1. The CDR3 is 15 residues long. Trimming cost V 7 bases and J 5 bases; bases outside gene matches: 10. Germline assignment: CDR1 SNHLY and CDR2 FYNNEI. CDR3 coding DNA: TGTGCCAGCACCCCACGGACAGGACAAACCGGGGAGCTGTTTTTT. Its protein product is CASTPRTGQTGELFF.

This clonotype appeared many times. The chain is built from TRBV5-1 and TRBJ2-7; D remains unclear. This CDR3 has 14 amino acids. Germline CDR1 reads SGHRS; CDR2 reads YFSETQ. Trimming left V 5 bases short and J 0 bases short, with 12 bases between. The CDR3 DNA follows: TGCGCCAGCAGGAGCCAACGGGTCTCCTACGAGCAGTACTTC. Protein product: CASRSQRVSYEQYF.

V is TRBV7-3 and J is TRBJ2-6, with a tentative D call TRBD1 (5 bases). V lost 3 bases and J 2 bases, leaving 8 bases between the germline ends. Germline lookup yields CDR1 SGHTA and CDR2 FQGTGA. This CDR3 is built from 15 residues. The CDR3 DNA reads TGTGCCAGCAGCTTCACAGGCCCTGGGGCCAACGTCCTGACTTTC. Translating it yields CASSFTGPGANVLTF. Based on the CDR3 plus reference TRBV7-3 and TRBJ2-6, the full variable domain is GAGVSQTPSNKVTEKGKYVELRCDPISGHTALYWYRQSLGQGPEFLIYFQGTGAADDSGLPNDRFFAVRPEGSVSTLKIQRTERGDSAVYLCASSFTGPGANVLTFGAGSRLTVL.

This clonotype was detected many times. The DNA of the CDR3 is TGTGCCACCGGACTAGCGGGAAGGCCGGACGAGCAGTACTTC. It yields the protein CATGLAGRPDEQYF. The chain links TRBV19 to TRBJ2-7; TRBD2 matches at 12 bases. The ends lost 10 bases at V and 5 bases at J; junction bases unmatched: 9. Germline V gene data show CDR1 as LNHDA and CDR2 as SQIVND (reference sequence). The CDR3 has 14 residues.

In its sample, this clonotype was seen many times. The CDR3, as DNA: TGTGCCAGCGGTTACAATGAGCAGTTCTTC. Translation: CASGYNEQFF. This chain uses TRBV7-8 with TRBJ2-1; D uncertain. Germline V gives CDR1 SGHVS, CDR2 FQNEAQ. V dropped 8 bases and J dropped 4 bases, with 3 bases sitting between them. The CDR3 runs to 10 residues.

V and J are TRBV20-1 and TRBJ2-3, with 7 bases matching TRBD1. With V trimmed by 3 bases and J by 0 bases, 6 bases remained unmatched. The CDR3 totals 15 residues. Per the germline V gene, CDR1 is DFQATT and CDR2 is SNEGSKA (reference sequence). CDR3 region: CSARRGQVSTDTQYF. The CDR3 DNA follows: TGCAGTGCTAGGAGGGGGCAGGTCAGCACAGATACGCAGTATTTT.

This clonotype was seen a few times. The rearrangement uses TRBV7-9 and TRBJ2-7; D might be TRBD1 (5 bases). Trimming pared 5 bases from V and 0 bases from J, leaving 23 bases between. Germline-derived CDR1 and CDR2 are SEHNR and FQNEAQ (reference sequence). The CDR3 spans 18 residues. The CDR3 DNA reads as TGTGCCAGCAGCCCCTTTGGATCCAGGGCTACCAGCTCCTACGAGCAGTACTTC. Translated: CASSPFGSRATSSYEQYF.

The table lists this clonotype with many counts. The gene calls are TRBV12-3 or TRBV12-4 and TRBJ2-2; the D is unclear. Trimming cost V 6 bases and J 4 bases, with 9 bases left between them. This CDR3 is 13 amino acids long. CDR3 sequence reads: CASSVGFTGELFF. CDR3 DNA sequence: TGTGCCAGCAGCGTAGGGTTCACCGGGGAGCTGTTTTTT.

The sample holds many counts of this clonotype. The J gene is TRBJ2-2, the V gene TRBV7-2; D gene ambiguous. Deletions cut 6 bases from V and 6 bases from J, with 17 bases between. Germline V gene lookup returns CDR1 SGHTA and CDR2 FQGNSA. CDR3 length equals 15 residues. The CDR3 loop reads CASSSLGSKAGELFF. The CDR3 DNA follows: TGTGCCAGCAGTTCCCTAGGATCGAAGGCCGGGGAGCTGTTTTTT.

The sample holds many counts of this clonotype. The V gene is TRBV5-1, the J gene TRBJ2-3, with 8 bases that match TRBD2. Germline CDR1 is SGHRS and CDR2 is YFSETQ. V shed 1 base, J shed 0 bases, and the junction held 4 bases outside the gene matches. CDR3 length: 16 amino acids. The CDR3 sequence is CASSLRGGTSTDTQYF. The CDR3 region has the DNA TGCGCCAGCAGCTTGCGCGGGGGGACTAGCACAGATACGCAGTATTTT.

This clonotype was picked up many times. The chain is built from TRBV12-3 or TRBV12-4 and TRBJ2-7, with 8 bases aligning to TRBD2. The CDR3 contains 15 residues. Trimming cost V 6 bases and J 2 bases; bases outside gene matches: 9. CDR3 region: CASSPEVAGPYEQYF. CDR3 DNA: TGTGCCAGCAGCCCCGAGGTAGCGGGACCCTACGAGCAGTACTTC.

This clonotype was seen at least ten times. CDR3 sequence reads: CASSLWGLEKYF. The CDR3 DNA reads as TGTGCCAGCAGTTTATGGGGCCTAGAAAAGTATTTT. The J gene is TRBJ2-3, the V gene TRBV28; D remains unclear. Trimming removed 0 bases from V and 13 bases from J, with 11 bases in between. Germline values: CDR1 MDHEN, CDR2 SYDVKM. The CDR3 has 12 amino acids. Complete variable domain (other parts from reference TRBV28 and TRBJ2-3): DVKVTQSSRYLVKRTGEKVFLECVQDMDHENMFWYRQDPGLGLRLIYFSYDVKMKEKGDIPEGYSVSREKKERFSLILESASTNQTSMYLCASSLWGLEKYFGPGTRLTVL.

The CDR3: CSVVGTQETQYF. In DNA, the CDR3 is TGCAGCGTTGTGGGTACTCAAGAGACCCAGTACTTC. V and J are TRBV29-1 and TRBJ2-5; D is unclear. V lost 4 bases to trimming and J lost 2 bases, with 8 bases between them. The CDR3 runs 12 residues. CDR1 is SQVTM and CDR2 is ANQGSEA in the germline V gene.

V is TRBV7-9 and J is TRBJ1-4; TRBD1 matches at 9 bases. Germline V gene lookup returns CDR1 SEHNR and CDR2 FQNEAQ (reference sequence). The CDR3 length is 14 residues. V shed 3 bases and J 8 bases; nucleotides not matched to a gene: 4. Here the CDR3 reads CASSFTGGWEKLFF. Written as DNA, the CDR3 is TGTGCCAGCAGCTTCACAGGGGGCTGGGAAAAACTGTTTTTT.

This clonotype has at least ten counts. The chain combines TRBV24-1 with TRBJ1-2; D possibly corresponds to TRBD1 (6 bases). The germline V and J ends were trimmed by 4 bases and 7 bases, with 12 bases remaining between them. Germline CDR1 reads KGHDR; CDR2 reads SFDVKD. The CDR3 totals 13 residues. CDR3 in amino acids: CATSDSGVSGYTF. Here the CDR3 DNA reads TGTGCCACCAGTGACTCAGGGGTTTCTGGCTACACCTTC.

About this clonotype: This may come from a read error, since a much larger clone is one base off. CDR3 nucleotide sequence: TGTGCCAGCAGCGTCAGGGGACGGCAAGAAGCTTTCTTT. This sequence encodes CASSVRGRQEAFF. The chain has TRBV11-3 and TRBJ1-1; TRBD1 might be the D (6 bases). The germline V gene has CDR1 SGHNT and CDR2 YENEEA. CDR3 length equals 13 residues. V dropped 5 bases and J dropped 8 bases, with 15 bases sitting between them.

This rearrangement joins TRBV6-2 or TRBV6-3 to TRBJ1-1; D remains ambiguous. V was pared by 6 bases and J by 11 bases, with 19 bases between. There are 13 residues in the CDR3. Per the germline V gene, CDR1 is MNHEY and CDR2 is SVGEGT. The CDR3 nucleotides are TGTGCCAGCAGCAAAGGGAGCGGGCCTGGGGCTTTCTTT. As protein: CASSKGSGPGAFF.

This clonotype showed up just a few times. This chain joins TRBV6-2 or TRBV6-3 and TRBJ1-5; 9 nucleotides agree with TRBD1. The CDR3 totals 16 residues. With V trimmed by 7 bases and J by 6 bases, 13 bases remained unmatched. The V gene's germline CDR1 is MNHEY and CDR2 SVGEGT. CDR3 region: CASTEWGQGLSQPQHF. The DNA of the CDR3 is TGTGCCAGCACCGAATGGGGACAGGGTTTAAGTCAGCCCCAGCATTTT.

This clonotype occurred many times. The J gene is TRBJ2-2, the V gene TRBV7-9; 7 bases fit TRBD2. The length of the CDR3 is 15 residues. V lost 5 bases to trimming and J lost 2 bases; unmatched junction nucleotides: 5. Germline CDR1 is SEHNR and CDR2 is FQNEAQ (reference sequence). The DNA for the CDR3 is TGTGCCAGCAGCAGGGCGGGAGCAAACACCGGGGAGCTGTTTTTT. This translates into CASSRAGANTGELFF.

This clonotype has a count of ten or more. The rearrangement uses TRBV4-2 and TRBJ2-7, with 7 nucleotides matching TRBD1. CDR1 is LGHNA, CDR2 YNFKEQ, per germline. This CDR3 has 15 residues. Losses at the gene ends were 3 bases for V and 4 bases for J; bases not matched to a gene: 9. CDR3 region: CASSHYPGQPYEQYF. The CDR3 nucleotides are TGTGCCAGCAGCCACTATCCGGGACAGCCATACGAGCAGTACTTC.